Sequencing of this T cell receptor (beta chain) was carried out in a study of blood T cell repertoires in COVID-19. At the level of the study: There were acute and convalescent COVID-19 samples, and they came from the United States, Italy and Spain. T cells, B-cell-depleted T cells, or PBMCs provided the cDNA or gDNA that served as material.

In the original workflow: Reference gene primer amplification gave nucleated cell count estimates. Using immunoSEQ multiplex PCR, the repertoire was profiled, and TCRdb retains in-frame clones only, with some absent. V, J and clone size were drawn from that table, and D and trimming were deduced from the DNA. The sample has around 150,000 clones, about 84% seen once. The sequencing sample was made of peripheral blood. This sequence was found in a human donor in a cohort sampled during active COVID-19.

Here the CDR3 reads CASRLGQGRTWGGYTF. In nucleotides, the CDR3 is TGTGCCAGCAGATTGGGGCAGGGGCGCACCTGGGGAGGCTACACCTTC. The chain is built from TRBV27 and TRBJ1-2; possible D gene TRBD1, 6 bases. CDR3 length: 16 amino acids. V lost 6 bases and J 8 bases, leaving 25 bases between the germline ends. Germline V gene lookup returns CDR1 MNHEY and CDR2 SMNVEV (reference sequence).